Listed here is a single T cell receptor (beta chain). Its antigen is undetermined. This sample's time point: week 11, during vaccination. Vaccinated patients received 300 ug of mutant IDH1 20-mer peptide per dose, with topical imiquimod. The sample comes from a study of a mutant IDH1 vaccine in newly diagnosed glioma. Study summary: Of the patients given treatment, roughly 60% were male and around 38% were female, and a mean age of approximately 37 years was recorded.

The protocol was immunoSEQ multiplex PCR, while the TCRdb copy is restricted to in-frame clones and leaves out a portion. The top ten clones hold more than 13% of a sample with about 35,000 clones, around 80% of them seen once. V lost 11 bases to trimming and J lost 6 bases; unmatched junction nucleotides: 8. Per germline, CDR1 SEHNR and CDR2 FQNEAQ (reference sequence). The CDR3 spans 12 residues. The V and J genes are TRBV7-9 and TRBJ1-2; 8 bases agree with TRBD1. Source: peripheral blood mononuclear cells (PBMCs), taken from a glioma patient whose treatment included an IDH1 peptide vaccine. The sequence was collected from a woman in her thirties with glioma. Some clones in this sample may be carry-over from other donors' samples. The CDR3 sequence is CAATGQGHGYTF. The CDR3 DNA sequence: TGTGCCGCTACAGGACAGGGACATGGCTACACCTTC.